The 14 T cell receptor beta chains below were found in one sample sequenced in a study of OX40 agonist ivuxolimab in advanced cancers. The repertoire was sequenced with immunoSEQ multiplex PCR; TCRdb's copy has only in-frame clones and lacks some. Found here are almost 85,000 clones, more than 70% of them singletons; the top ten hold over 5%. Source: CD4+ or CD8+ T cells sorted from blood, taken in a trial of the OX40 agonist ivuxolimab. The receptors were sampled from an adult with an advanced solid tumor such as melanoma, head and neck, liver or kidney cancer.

The chain's CDR3 is CASIGTDLTF. The CDR3, as DNA: TGTGCCAGCATCGGGACAGACTTAACCTTC. The rearrangement joins TRBV6-6 to TRBJ1-2; 7 nucleotides match TRBD1. V trimming: 7 bases; J trimming: 14 bases; junction bases outside the gene matches: 7. The CDR3 runs 10 residues. Germline CDR1 and CDR2: MNHNY and SVGAGI (reference sequence).

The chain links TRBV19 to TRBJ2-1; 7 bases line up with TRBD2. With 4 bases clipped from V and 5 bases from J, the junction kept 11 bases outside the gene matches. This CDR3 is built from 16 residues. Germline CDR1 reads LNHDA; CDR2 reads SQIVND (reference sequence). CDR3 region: CASSTVIGTNDNEQFF. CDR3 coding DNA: TGTGCCAGTAGTACCGTCATCGGGACTAATGACAATGAGCAGTTCTTC.

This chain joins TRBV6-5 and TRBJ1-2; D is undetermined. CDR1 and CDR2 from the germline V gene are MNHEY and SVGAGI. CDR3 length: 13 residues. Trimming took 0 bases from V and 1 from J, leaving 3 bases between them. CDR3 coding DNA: TGTGCCAGCAGTTACTCGAATAACTATGGCTACACCTTC. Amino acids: CASSYSNNYGYTF.

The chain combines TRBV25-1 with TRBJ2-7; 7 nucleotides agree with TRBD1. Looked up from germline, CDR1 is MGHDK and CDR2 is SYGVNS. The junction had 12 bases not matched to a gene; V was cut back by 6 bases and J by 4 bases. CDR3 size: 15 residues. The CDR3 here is CASSTAGTAGYEQYF. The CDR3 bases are TGTGCCAGCAGCACAGCCGGGACAGCCGGGTACGAGCAGTACTTC.

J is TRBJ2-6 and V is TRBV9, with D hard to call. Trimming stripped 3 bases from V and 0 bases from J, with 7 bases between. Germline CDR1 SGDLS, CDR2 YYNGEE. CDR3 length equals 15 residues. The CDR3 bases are TGTGCCAGCAGCGCCTGGGGCTCTGGGGCCAACGTCCTGACTTTC. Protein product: CASSAWGSGANVLTF.

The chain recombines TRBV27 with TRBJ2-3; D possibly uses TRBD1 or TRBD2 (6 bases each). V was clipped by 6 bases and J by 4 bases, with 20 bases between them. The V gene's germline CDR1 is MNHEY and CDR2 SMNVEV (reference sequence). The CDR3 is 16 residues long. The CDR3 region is CASSLIGGGVPDTQYF. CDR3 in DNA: TGTGCCAGCAGCCTGATTGGGGGCGGGGTACCAGATACGCAGTATTTT.

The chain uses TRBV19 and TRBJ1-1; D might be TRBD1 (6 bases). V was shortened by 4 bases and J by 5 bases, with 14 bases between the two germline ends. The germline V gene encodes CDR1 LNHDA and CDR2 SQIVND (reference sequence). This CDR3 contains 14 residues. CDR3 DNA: TGTGCCAGTAGTAGACAGGCCTCGGGGACTGAAGCTTTCTTT. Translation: CASSRQASGTEAFF.

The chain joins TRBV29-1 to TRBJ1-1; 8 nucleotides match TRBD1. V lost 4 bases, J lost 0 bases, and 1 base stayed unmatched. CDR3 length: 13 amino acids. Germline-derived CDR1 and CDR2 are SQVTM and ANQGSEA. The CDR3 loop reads CSVGQGLNTEAFF. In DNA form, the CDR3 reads TGCAGCGTTGGACAGGGGTTGAACACTGAAGCTTTCTTT.

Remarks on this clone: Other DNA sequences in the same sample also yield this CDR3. The CDR3, as DNA: TGCGCCAGCAGGTACGGAGATGGAGAGACCCAGTACTTC. It encodes CASRYGDGETQYF. The rearrangement links TRBV5-1 to TRBJ2-5; D gene ambiguous. Trimming removed 5 bases from V and 4 bases from J, with 12 bases in between. This CDR3 is 13 amino acids long. Germline-derived CDR1 and CDR2 are SGHRS and YFSETQ.

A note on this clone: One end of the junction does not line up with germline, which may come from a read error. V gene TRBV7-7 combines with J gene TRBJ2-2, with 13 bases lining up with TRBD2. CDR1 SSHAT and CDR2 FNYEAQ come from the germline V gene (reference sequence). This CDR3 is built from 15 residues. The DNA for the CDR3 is TGTGCTAGCAGCCGGACTAGCGGGAGCACCGGGGAGCTGTTTTTT. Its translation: CASSRTSGSTGELFF.

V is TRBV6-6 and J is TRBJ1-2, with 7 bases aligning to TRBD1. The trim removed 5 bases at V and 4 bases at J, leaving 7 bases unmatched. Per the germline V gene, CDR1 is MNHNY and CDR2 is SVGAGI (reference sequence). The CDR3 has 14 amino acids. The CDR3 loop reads CASSTPTGTYGYTF. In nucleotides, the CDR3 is TGTGCCAGCAGTACCCCGACAGGGACCTATGGCTACACCTTC.

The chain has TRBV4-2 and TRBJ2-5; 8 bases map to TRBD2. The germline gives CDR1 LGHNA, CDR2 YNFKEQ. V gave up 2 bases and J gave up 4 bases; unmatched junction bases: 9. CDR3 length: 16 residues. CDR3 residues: CASSQWGAGGRETQYF. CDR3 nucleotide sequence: TGTGCCAGCAGCCAATGGGGGGCGGGGGGCCGAGAGACCCAGTACTTC.

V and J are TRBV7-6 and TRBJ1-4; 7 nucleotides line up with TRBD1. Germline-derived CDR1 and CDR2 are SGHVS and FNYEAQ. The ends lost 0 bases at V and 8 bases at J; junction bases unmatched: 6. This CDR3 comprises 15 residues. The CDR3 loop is CASSLAGTVGEKLFF. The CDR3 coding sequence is TGTGCCAGCAGCTTAGCTGGGACAGTAGGAGAAAAACTGTTTTTT. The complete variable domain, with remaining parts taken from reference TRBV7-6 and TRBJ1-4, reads GAGVSQSPRYKVTKRGQDVALRCDPISGHVSLYWYRQALGQGPEFLTYFNYEAQQDKSGLPNDRFSAERPEGSISTLTIQRTEQRDSAMYRCASSLAGTVGEKLFFGSGTQLSVL.

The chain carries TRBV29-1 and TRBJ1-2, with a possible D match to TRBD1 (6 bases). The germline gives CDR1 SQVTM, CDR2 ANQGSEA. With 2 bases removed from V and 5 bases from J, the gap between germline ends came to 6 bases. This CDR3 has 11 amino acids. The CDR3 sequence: CSVEQGYGYTF. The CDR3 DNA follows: TGCAGCGTTGAACAGGGGTATGGCTACACCTTC.